Below, one TCR beta chain is given with its context. The data belong to a study of blood T cell repertoires in COVID-19. Germline loops: CDR1 MNHEY, CDR2 SVGAGI. The CDR3 is 13 amino acids. J gave up 3 bases and V 6 bases, and 3 bases lay outside the gene matches. The assay was immunoSEQ multiplex PCR, and TCRdb's table has in-frame clones only and misses some. This sample has 150,000 to 200,000 clones; 70% to 90% occur once, and the top ten carry 7%. The chain combines TRBV6-5 with TRBJ2-7, with TRBD1 matching over 9 bases. This receptor was identified in a woman aged 80 or older in a cohort sampled during active or convalescent COVID-19. The sequenced material came from peripheral blood. Here the CDR3 reads CASRDRGIYEQYF. The DNA of the CDR3 is TGTGCCAGCAGGGACAGGGGTATCTACGAGCAGTACTTC.